This TCR beta chain was recorded in a study of early T cells in non-severe SARS-CoV-2 infection. Across the study: It was bulk RNA from unsorted whole blood that was sequenced, and the chains were unpaired. Study conclusions and caveats: VDJdb-based annotation leaned toward anti-spike CD8 responses and missed private and CD4 specificities.

Attachment of unique molecular identifiers was made to individual cDNA molecules. TCRdb re-called the 5' RACE reads with MiXCR, one entry per CDR3 protein. This table has about 56,000 distinct CDR3 sequences, around 16% appearing once. Comments on this clonotype: Its antigen is as yet unknown.

This CDR3 spans 11 amino acids. The germline V gene encodes CDR1 DFQATT and CDR2 SNEGSKA (reference sequence). The ends were cut back, 6 bases at V and 12 bases at J, with 17 bases in the middle. Material: whole blood, obtained at baseline. The V call is TRBV20-1, the J call TRBJ1-1, with D perhaps matching TRBD1 (6 bases). The clonotype comes from an adult who was a healthcare worker with PCR-confirmed SARS-CoV-2 infection or an uninfected control (not recorded which). CDR3 amino acids: CSANSGAGTFF. Written as DNA, the CDR3 is TGCAGTGCAAATTCAGGGGCGGGTACTTTCTTT.